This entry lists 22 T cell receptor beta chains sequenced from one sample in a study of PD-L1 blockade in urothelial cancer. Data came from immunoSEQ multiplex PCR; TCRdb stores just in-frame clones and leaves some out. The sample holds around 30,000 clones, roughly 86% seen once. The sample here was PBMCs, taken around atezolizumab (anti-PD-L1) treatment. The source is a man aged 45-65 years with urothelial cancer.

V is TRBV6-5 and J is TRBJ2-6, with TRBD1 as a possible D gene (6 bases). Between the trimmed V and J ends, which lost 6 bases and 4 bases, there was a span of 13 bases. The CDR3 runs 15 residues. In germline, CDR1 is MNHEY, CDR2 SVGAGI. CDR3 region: CASRLQGPGANVLTF. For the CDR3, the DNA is TGTGCCAGCAGATTACAGGGACCCGGGGCCAACGTCCTGACTTTC.

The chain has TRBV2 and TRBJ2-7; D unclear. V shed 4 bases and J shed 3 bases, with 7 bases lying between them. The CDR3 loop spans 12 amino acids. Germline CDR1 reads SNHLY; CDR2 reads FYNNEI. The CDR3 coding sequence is TGTGCCAGCAGTGCCGGGTACTACGAGCAGTACTTC. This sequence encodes CASSAGYYEQYF.

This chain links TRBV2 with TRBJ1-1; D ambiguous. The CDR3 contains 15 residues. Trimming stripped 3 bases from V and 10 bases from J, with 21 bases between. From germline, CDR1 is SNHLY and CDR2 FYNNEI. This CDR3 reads CASSDPRGGSTRAFF. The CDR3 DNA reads TGTGCCAGCAGTGACCCTCGGGGTGGGTCAACGCGAGCTTTCTTT.

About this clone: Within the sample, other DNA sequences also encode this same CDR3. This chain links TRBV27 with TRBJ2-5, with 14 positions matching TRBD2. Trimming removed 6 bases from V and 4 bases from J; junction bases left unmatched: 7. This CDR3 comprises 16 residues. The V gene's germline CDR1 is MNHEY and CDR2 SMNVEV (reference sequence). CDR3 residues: CASSRGTSGRSETQYF. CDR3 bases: TGTGCCAGCAGCCGAGGGACTAGCGGGAGATCAGAGACCCAGTACTTC.

CDR3 sequence: CASSEGEGEADTQYF. The CDR3 DNA reads TGTGCCAGCAGTGAAGGGGAAGGGGAGGCAGATACGCAGTATTTT. This sequence joins TRBV6-1 and TRBJ2-3; D is possibly TRBD2 (6 bases). This CDR3 region has 15 residues. V was trimmed by 1 base and J by 4 bases, leaving 12 bases between them. CDR1 and CDR2 from the germline V gene are MNHNS and SASEGT.

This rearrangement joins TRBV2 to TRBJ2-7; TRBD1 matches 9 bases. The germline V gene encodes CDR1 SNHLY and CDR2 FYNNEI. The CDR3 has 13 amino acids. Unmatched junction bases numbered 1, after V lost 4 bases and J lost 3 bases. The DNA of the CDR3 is TGTGCCAGCAGTGGGACAGGGGACTACGAGCAGTACTTC. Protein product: CASSGTGDYEQYF.

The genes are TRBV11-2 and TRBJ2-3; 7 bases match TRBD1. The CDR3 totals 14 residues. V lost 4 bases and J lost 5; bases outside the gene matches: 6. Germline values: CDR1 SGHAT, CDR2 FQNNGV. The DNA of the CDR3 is TGTGCCAGCAGCTACACAGGGGAACAAGATACGCAGTATTTT. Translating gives CASSYTGEQDTQYF. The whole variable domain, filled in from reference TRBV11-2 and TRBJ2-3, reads EAGVAQSPRYKIIEKRQSVAFWCNPISGHATLYWYQQILGQGPKLLIQFQNNGVVDDSQLPKDRFSAERLKGVDSTLKIQPAKLEDSAVYLCASSYTGEQDTQYFGPGTRLTVL.

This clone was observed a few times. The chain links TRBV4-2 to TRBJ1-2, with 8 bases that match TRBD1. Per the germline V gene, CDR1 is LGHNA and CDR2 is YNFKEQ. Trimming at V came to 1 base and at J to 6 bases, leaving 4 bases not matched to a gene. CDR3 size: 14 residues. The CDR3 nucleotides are TGTGCCAGCAGCCAAGGGGACAGGAATGATGGCTACACCTTC. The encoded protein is CASSQGDRNDGYTF.

This chain's CDR3 is CASSVQANTGELFF. In nucleotides, the CDR3 is TGTGCCAGCAGCGTACAGGCCAACACCGGGGAGCTGTTTTTT. The V and J genes are TRBV11-3 and TRBJ2-2, with a weak D call TRBD1 (5 bases). The ends were cut back, 5 bases at V and 2 bases at J, with 9 bases in the middle. The CDR3 loop spans 14 amino acids. Per germline, CDR1 SGHNT and CDR2 YENEEA.

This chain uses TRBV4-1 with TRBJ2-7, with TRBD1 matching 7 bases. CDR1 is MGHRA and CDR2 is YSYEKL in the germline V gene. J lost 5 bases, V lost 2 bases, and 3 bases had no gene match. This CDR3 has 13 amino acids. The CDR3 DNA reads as TGCGCCAGCAGCCAATGGCAGGGGGACGAGCAGTACTTC. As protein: CASSQWQGDEQYF.

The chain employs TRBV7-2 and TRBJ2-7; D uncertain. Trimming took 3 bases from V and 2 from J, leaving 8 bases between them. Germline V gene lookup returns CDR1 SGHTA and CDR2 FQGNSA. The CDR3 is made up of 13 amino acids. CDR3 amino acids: CASSLEITYEQYF. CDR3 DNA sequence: TGTGCCAGCAGCTTGGAGATTACCTACGAGCAGTACTTC.

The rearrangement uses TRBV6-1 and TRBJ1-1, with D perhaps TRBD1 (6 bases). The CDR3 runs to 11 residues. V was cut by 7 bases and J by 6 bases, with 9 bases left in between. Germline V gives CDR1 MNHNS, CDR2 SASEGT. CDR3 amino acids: CASTSGAEAFF. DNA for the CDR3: TGTGCCAGCACCTCAGGGGCTGAAGCTTTCTTT.

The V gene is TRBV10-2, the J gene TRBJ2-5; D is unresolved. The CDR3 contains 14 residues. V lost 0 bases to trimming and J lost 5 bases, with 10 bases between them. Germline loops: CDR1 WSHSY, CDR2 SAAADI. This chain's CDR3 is CASSESEFRETQYF. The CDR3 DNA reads TGCGCCAGCAGTGAGTCCGAGTTCCGTGAGACCCAGTACTTC.

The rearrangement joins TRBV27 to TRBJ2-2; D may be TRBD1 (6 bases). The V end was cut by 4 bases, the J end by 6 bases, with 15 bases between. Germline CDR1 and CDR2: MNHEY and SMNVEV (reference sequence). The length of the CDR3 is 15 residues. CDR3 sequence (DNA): TGTGCCAGCAGTTCCACCCCAGGGGTGCCCGGGGAGCTGTTTTTT. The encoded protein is CASSSTPGVPGELFF.

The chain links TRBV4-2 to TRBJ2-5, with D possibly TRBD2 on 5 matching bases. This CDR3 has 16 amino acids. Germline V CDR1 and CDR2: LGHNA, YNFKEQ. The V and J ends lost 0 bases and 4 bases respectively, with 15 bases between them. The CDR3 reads CASSQERMRGLETQYF. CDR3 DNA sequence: TGTGCCAGCAGCCAAGAAAGGATGAGAGGGTTAGAGACCCAGTACTTC.

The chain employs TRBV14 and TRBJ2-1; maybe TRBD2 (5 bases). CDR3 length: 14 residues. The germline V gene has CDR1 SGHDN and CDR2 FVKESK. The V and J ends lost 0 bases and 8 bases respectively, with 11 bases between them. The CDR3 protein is CASSQDWVRDEQFF. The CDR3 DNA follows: TGTGCCAGCAGCCAAGATTGGGTGCGGGATGAGCAGTTCTTC.

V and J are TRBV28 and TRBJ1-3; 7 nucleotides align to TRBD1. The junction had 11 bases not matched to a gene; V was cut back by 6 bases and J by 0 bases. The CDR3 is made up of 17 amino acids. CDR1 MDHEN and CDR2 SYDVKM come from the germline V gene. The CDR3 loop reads CASSAPGQAPSGNTIYF. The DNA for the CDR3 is TGTGCCAGCAGCGCTCCAGGACAGGCGCCCTCTGGAAACACCATATATTTT.

The CDR3 loop reads CASSEWRGAGNQPQHF. The CDR3 DNA sequence: TGTGCCAGCAGTGAATGGCGCGGGGCGGGCAATCAGCCCCAGCATTTT. The chain recombines TRBV2 with TRBJ1-5; a weak D match, TRBD1 (5 bases). Trimming pared 2 bases from V and 2 bases from J, leaving 13 bases between. The germline V gene encodes CDR1 SNHLY and CDR2 FYNNEI. The CDR3 loop spans 16 amino acids.

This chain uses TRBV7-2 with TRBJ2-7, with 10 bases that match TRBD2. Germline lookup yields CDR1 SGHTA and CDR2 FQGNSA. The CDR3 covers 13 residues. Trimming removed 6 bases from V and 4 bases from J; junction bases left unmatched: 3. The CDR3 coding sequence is TGTGCCAGCAGGGGGACTAGCGCGTACGAGCAGTACTTC. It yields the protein CASRGTSAYEQYF.

CDR3 loop: CASSLGLAGMLDEQYF. CDR3 sequence (DNA): TGCGCCAGCAGCCTCGGACTAGCGGGGATGCTGGACGAGCAGTACTTC. The V call is TRBV5-1, the J call TRBJ2-7; 12 bases line up with TRBD2. The CDR3 has 16 residues. With 4 bases clipped from V and 5 bases from J, the junction kept 10 bases outside the gene matches. Germline V gene data show CDR1 as SGHRS and CDR2 as YFSETQ.

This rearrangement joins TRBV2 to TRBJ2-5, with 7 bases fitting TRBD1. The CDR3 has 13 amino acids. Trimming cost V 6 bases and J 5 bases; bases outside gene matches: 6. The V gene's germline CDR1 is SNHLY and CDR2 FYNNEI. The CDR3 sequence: CASSDDRVETQYF. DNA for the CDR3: TGTGCCAGCAGCGATGACAGGGTCGAGACCCAGTACTTC.

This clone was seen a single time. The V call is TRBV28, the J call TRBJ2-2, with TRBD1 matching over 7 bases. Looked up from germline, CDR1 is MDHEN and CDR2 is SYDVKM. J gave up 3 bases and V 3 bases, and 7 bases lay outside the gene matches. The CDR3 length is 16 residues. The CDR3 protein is CASSLLTGIDTGELFF. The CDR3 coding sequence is TGTGCCAGCAGTTTGTTGACAGGGATAGACACCGGGGAGCTGTTTTTT.